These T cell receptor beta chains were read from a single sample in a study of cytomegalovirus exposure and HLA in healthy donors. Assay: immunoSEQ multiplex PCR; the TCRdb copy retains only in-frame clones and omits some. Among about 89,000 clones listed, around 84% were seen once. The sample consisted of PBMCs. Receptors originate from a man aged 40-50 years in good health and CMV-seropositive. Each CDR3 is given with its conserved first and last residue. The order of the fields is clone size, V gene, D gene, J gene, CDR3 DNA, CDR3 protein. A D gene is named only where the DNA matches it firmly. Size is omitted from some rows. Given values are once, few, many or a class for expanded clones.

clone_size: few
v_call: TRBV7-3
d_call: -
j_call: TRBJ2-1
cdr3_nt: TGTGCCAGCAGCCAGGGGCCGGGGCGAAACTACAATGAGCAGTTCTTC
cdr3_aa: CASSQGPGRNYNEQFF

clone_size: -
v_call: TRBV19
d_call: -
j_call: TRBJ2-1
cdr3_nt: TGTGCCAGTAGTCTCGACTCGGCAGCCTACAATGAGCAGTTCTTC
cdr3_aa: CASSLDSAAYNEQFF

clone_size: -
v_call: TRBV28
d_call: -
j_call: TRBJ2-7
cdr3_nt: TGTGCCAGCAGTTTAGGGGGGCTAGCGGCGTGGGAGCAGTACTTC
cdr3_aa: CASSLGGLAAWEQYF

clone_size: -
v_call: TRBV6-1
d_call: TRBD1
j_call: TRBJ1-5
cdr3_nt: TGTGCCAGCAGCCACGACAGGGGGAATCAGCCCCAGCATTTT
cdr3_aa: CASSHDRGNQPQHF

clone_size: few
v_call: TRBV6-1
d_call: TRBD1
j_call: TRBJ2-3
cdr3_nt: TGTGCCAGCAGTGACGGACAGGCAGACAGGGATACGCAGTATTTT
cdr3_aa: CASSDGQADRDTQYF

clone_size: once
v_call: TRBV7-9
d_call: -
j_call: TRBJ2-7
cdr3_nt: TGTTCCAGCAGCAAAGAGGGGGGGCAGCAGTACTTC
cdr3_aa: CSSSKEGGQQYF

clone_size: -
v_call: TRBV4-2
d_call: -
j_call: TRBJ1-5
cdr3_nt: TGTGCCAGCAGCCAAGTACATCAGGGAAACAATCAGCCCCAGCATTTT
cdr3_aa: CASSQVHQGNNQPQHF

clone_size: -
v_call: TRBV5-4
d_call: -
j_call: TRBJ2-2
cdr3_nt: TGTGCCAGCAGCCCTGGAAATTTGCGGGTAAACACCGGGGAGCTGTTTTTT
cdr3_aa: CASSPGNLRVNTGELFF

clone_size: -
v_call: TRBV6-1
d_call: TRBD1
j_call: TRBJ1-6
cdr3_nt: TGTGCCAGCAGTGAAGACAGGGGGTATAATTCACCCCTCCACTTT
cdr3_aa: CASSEDRGYNSPLHF

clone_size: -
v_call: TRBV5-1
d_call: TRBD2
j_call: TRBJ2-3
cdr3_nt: TGCGCCAGCAGCTCAATCCAGGGTTTAGCGGGGGGAGATACGCAGTATTTT
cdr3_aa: CASSSIQGLAGGDTQYF

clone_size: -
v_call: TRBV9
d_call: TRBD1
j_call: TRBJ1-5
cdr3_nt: TGTGCCAGCAGCCCAGGACAGGACGATCAGCCCCAGCATTTT
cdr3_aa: CASSPGQDDQPQHF

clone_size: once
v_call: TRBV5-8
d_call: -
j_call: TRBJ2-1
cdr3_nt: TGTGCCACGCGCCGTTTAGTAGAGCAGTTCTTC
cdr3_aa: CATRRLVEQFF

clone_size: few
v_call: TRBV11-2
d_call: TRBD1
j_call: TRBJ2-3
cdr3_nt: TGTGCCAGCAGCCTGGGACAGCGCACAGATACGCAGTATTTT
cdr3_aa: CASSLGQRTDTQYF

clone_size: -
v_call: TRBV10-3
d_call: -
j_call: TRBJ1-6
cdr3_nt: TGTGCCATCAGTGAACAGGGTAATAATTCACCCCTCCACTTT
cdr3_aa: CAISEQGNNSPLHF

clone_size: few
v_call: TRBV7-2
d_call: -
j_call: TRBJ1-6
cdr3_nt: TGTGCCAGCAGCTTAGCGTCAGGGGCCTCACCCCTCCACTTT
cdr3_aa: CASSLASGASPLHF

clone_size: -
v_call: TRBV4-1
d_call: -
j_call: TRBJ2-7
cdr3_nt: TGCGCCAGCAGCCAAGCCACAGGGATAGGATACGAGCAGTACTTC
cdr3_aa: CASSQATGIGYEQYF

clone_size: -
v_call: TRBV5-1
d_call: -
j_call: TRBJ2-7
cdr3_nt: TGCGCCAGCAGCTTGCCAGGGCGGTCCTACGAGCAGTACTTC
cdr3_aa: CASSLPGRSYEQYF

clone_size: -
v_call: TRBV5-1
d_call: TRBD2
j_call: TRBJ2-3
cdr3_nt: TGCGCCAGCAGCCCGGGACTAGCGGGGGAGTTTTTTGGTACAGATACGCAGTATTTT
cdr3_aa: CASSPGLAGEFFGTDTQYF

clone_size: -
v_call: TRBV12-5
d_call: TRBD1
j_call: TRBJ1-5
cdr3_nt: TGTGCTAGTGGGGGGACAGTTAGCAATCAGCCCCAGCATTTT
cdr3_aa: CASGGTVSNQPQHF

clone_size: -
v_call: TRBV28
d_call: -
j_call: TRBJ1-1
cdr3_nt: TGTGCCAGCAGTCCCCGGAGGATGAACACTGAAGCTTTCTTT
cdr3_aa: CASSPRRMNTEAFF

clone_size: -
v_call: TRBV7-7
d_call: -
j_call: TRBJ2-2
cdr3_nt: TGTGCTAGCAGCTTCCAGCCAGGGGGGTACACCGGGGAGCTGTTTTTT
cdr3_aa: CASSFQPGGYTGELFF

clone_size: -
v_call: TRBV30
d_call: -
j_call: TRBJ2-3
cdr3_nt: TGTGCCTGGAGTCTCCGGGGTAGCACAGATACGCAGTATTTT
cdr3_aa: CAWSLRGSTDTQYF

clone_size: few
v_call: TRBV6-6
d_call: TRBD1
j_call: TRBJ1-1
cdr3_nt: TGTGCCAGCAGATACTCCGGGACAGAGGGAGAAGCTTTCTTT
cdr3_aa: CASRYSGTEGEAFF

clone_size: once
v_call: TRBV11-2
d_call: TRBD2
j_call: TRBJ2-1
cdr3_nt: TGTGCCAGCAGCCGTACTAGCGGCTCCTACAATGAGCAGTTCTTC
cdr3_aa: CASSRTSGSYNEQFF

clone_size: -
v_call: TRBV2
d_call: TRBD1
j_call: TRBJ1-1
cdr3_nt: TGTGCCAGCAGTGAGGGGACAGGAATCACTGAAGCTTTCTTT
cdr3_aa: CASSEGTGITEAFF